The present T cell receptor (beta chain) was sequenced within a study of blood T cell repertoires in COVID-19. Study in general: The study drew acute and convalescent COVID-19 samples from the United States, Italy and Spain. Sources were T cells, B-cell-depleted T cells, or PBMCs; the material itself was cDNA or gDNA.

Profiled with immunoSEQ multiplex PCR; TCRdb holds only in-frame clones, not every one. The profile shows roughly 420,000 clones, around 87% of them singletons. The study assigned cohorts using participant-reported clinical history. The CDR3 length is 14 residues. Germline V gives CDR1 SGHRS, CDR2 YFSETQ. V gave up 4 bases and J gave up 6 bases; unmatched junction bases: 4. In its sample, this clone was seen a few times. This chain joins TRBV5-1 and TRBJ2-2; 9 bases are shared with TRBD1. What was sequenced was PBMCs or T cells enriched from blood (not recorded which). This TCR came from a woman aged 30 to 39 with acute COVID-19. CDR3 sequence (DNA): TGCGCCAGCAGCCCGGGACAGGGCCCCGGGGAGCTGTTTTTT. Its protein is CASSPGQGPGELFF.